These 7 T cell receptor beta chains were sequenced from one sample in a study of response to subunit inactivated influenza vaccine. TCRdb fed the RT-PCR reads into MiXCR, producing one record per CDR3 protein. The sample carries about 520,000 distinct CDR3 sequences, roughly 23% recorded once. The source material was CD4+ T cells sorted from PBMCs, sampled about 5 days after vaccination. The receptors were gathered from a man aged 45-65 years who received an inactivated influenza vaccine.

This clonotype was seen a single time. The chain has TRBV10-3 and TRBJ2-7; TRBD1 might be the D (6 bases). This CDR3 region has 14 residues. The germline CDR1 and CDR2 sequences are ENHRY and SYGVKD. With 3 bases removed from V and 3 bases from J, the gap between germline ends came to 12 bases. As DNA, the CDR3 is TGTGCCATCAGTGATACAGGGTTGAGCTACGAGCAGTACTTC. Translation: CAISDTGLSYEQYF.

V is TRBV7-9 and J is TRBJ2-5; D is uncertain. The CDR3 runs 14 residues. Per germline, CDR1 SEHNR and CDR2 FQNEAQ (reference sequence). Trimming took off 4 bases at V and 7 bases at J, with 16 bases between the two ends. CDR3 loop: CASSSGMTFGTQYF. CDR3 DNA: TGTGCCAGCAGCTCCGGCATGACGTTTGGGACCCAGTACTTC.

This clonotype was found a few times. V gene TRBV11-2 combines with J gene TRBJ2-5; D perhaps matches TRBD2 (6 bases). This CDR3 contains 15 residues. Looked up from germline, CDR1 is SGHAT and CDR2 is FQNNGV. Trimming shortened V by 6 bases and J by 4 bases, and 18 bases separated the two germline ends. The CDR3 region is CASSYQGGVGETQYF. CDR3 DNA sequence: TGTGCCAGCAGTTACCAGGGCGGGGTTGGAGAGACCCAGTACTTC.

CDR3 in DNA: TGTGCCACCAGTGATGCACTAGCGGGGAGTCTCACCGGGGAGCTGTTTTTT. It specifies CATSDALAGSLTGELFF. This chain joins TRBV24-1 and TRBJ2-2; 10 bases match TRBD2. The CDR3 covers 17 residues. Losses at the gene ends were 3 bases for V and 4 bases for J; bases not matched to a gene: 7. CDR1 is KGHDR, CDR2 SFDVKD, per germline.

The rearrangement joins TRBV29-1 to TRBJ2-7; 9 positions match TRBD1. V was pared by 6 bases and J by 5 bases, with 11 bases of the junction left unmatched. Germline-derived CDR1 and CDR2 are SQVTM and ANQGSEA. The CDR3 spans 14 residues. CDR3 protein: CSVAHRDRVHEQYF. The CDR3 nucleotides are TGCAGCGTCGCACACCGGGACAGGGTACACGAGCAGTACTTC.

The chain couples TRBV28 to TRBJ2-7; no definite D call. This CDR3 contains 11 residues. Germline V gene lookup returns CDR1 MDHEN and CDR2 SYDVKM. The V and J ends lost 5 bases and 5 bases respectively, with 7 bases between them. CDR3 region: CASSRLNEQYF. The CDR3 DNA is TGTGCCAGCAGTCGCTTAAACGAGCAGTACTTC. Full variable domain (remainder filled in from reference TRBV28 and TRBJ2-7): DVKVTQSSRYLVKRTGEKVFLECVQDMDHENMFWYRQDPGLGLRLIYFSYDVKMKEKGDIPEGYSVSREKKERFSLILESASTNQTSMYLCASSRLNEQYFGPGTRLTVT.

The V gene is TRBV29-1, the J gene TRBJ2-7, with 12 bases aligning to TRBD1. CDR3 length equals 15 residues. V was clipped by 6 bases and J by 2 bases; unmatched bases: 8. The V gene's germline CDR1 is SQVTM and CDR2 ANQGSEA. The CDR3, as DNA: TGCAGCGTGATAGGGACAGGGGGCCATCCCTACGAGCAGTACTTC. The encoded protein is CSVIGTGGHPYEQYF.